The entry below gives a single T cell receptor beta chain sequence along with its context. Sequencing was performed with immunoSEQ multiplex PCR; in TCRdb, only in-frame clones are kept and a portion is missing. The sample shows 68,000 or so clones, around 90% of them seen only once. This record belongs to a study of lymphopenia after photon versus proton radiotherapy. This CDR3 is built from 14 residues. V lost 6 bases to trimming and J lost 5 bases, with 16 bases between them. Germline V lookup: CDR1 MDHEN, CDR2 SYDVKM. This receptor was identified in a woman aged 70-85 years with pancreatic cancer. V and J are TRBV28 and TRBJ1-2, with D maybe TRBD1 (5 bases). Sequences were derived from peripheral blood, sampled from a patient treated with photon-based radiotherapy. The CDR3 DNA follows: TGTGCCAGCAGCCCGTCGGGGGAATGGTATGGCTACACCTTC. This sequence encodes CASSPSGEWYGYTF.